Below, 29 T cell receptor beta chains from the same sample are listed, as sequenced in a study of siplizumab effects on memory and regulatory T cells. For more than 5 days at 37°C, the mixed lymphocyte reaction cells were kept in coculture. Sequencing was performed with immunoSEQ multiplex PCR; in TCRdb, only in-frame clones are kept and a portion is missing. The sample gives over 10,000 clones, almost 40% of which show up once; about 9.5% is in the top ten. These receptors' targets are unknown. The sequencing input was CFSE-low (dividing) CD8+ T cells sorted from an allogeneic mixed lymphocyte reaction. Receptor source: a human donor in good health; the cells came from an allogeneic mixed lymphocyte reaction.

Details on this clone: This may stem from a read error, because a much larger clone lies one nucleotide away. In the same sample, other DNA sequences code for this CDR3. The V call is TRBV9, the J call TRBJ2-1; D might be TRBD2 (5 bases). Germline CDR1 and CDR2: SGDLS and YYNGEE. The CDR3 has 13 residues. The CDR3 protein is CASSEPREEEQFF. The CDR3 DNA sequence: TGTGCCAGTAGCGAGCCCCGCGAGGAGGAGCAGTTCTTC.

This clone has just a few counts. This chain uses TRBV6-5 with TRBJ2-1; D gene unclear. CDR1 and CDR2 (germline): MNHEY, SVGAGI. V gave up 6 bases and J gave up 8 bases, with 11 bases separating them. The CDR3 totals 12 residues. This CDR3 is CASSPLVDEQFF. DNA of the CDR3: TGTGCCAGCAGCCCACTTGTAGATGAGCAGTTCTTC.

This clone was counted between two and nine times. The chain has TRBV27 and TRBJ2-7, with D maybe TRBD2 (6 bases). V lost 1 base and J lost 6, with 16 bases in between. The CDR3 has 15 amino acids. Per germline, CDR1 MNHEY and CDR2 SMNVEV (reference sequence). CDR3: CASSLLGTLIGEQYF. CDR3 bases: TGTGCCAGCAGTTTATTGGGGACTCTCATTGGCGAGCAGTACTTC.

Within the sample, this clone is medium-sized. As DNA, the CDR3 is TGTGCCAGCAGCTTAAGTGCCCTCGATGAGCAGTTCTTC. As protein: CASSLSALDEQFF. The chain couples TRBV7-3 to TRBJ2-1; D is unresolved. Germline-derived CDR1 and CDR2 are SGHTA and FQGTGA. CDR3 length equals 13 residues. The V end was cut by 1 base, the J end by 8 bases, with 9 bases between. Full variable domain (missing parts from reference TRBV7-3 and TRBJ2-1): GAGVSQTPSNKVTEKGKYVELRCDPISGHTALYWYRQSLGQGPEFLIYFQGTGAADDSGLPNDRFFAVRPEGSVSTLKIQRTERGDSAVYLCASSLSALDEQFFGPGTRLTVL.

This clone appeared a few times. Here the CDR3 reads CASSLLAGYNEQFF. The CDR3 coding sequence is TGTGCCAGCAGCCTGTTAGCGGGCTACAATGAGCAGTTCTTC. The rearrangement uses TRBV7-3 and TRBJ2-1; 7 nucleotides agree with TRBD2. Germline loops: CDR1 SGHTA, CDR2 FQGTGA. The CDR3 consists of 14 residues. Unmatched junction bases numbered 4, after V lost 5 bases and J lost 3 bases.

This clone is categorized as medium-sized. This sequence joins TRBV6-5 and TRBJ2-2; weak D call: TRBD2 (6 bases). Germline CDR1 MNHEY, CDR2 SVGAGI. V was clipped by 1 base and J by 6 bases, with 12 bases between them. The CDR3 has 15 amino acids. CDR3 bases: TGTGCCAGCAGTTACTATGTTGCGGGATCCGGGGAGCTGTTTTTT. Its translation: CASSYYVAGSGELFF.

This chain links TRBV9 with TRBJ2-1, with D possibly called TRBD1 or TRBD2 (5 bases each). This CDR3 has 17 residues. V lost 4 bases, J lost 3 bases, and 20 bases lay in between. Per the germline V gene, CDR1 is SGDLS and CDR2 is YYNGEE. This CDR3 reads CASSSPRGRGDYNEQFF. Here the CDR3 DNA reads TGTGCCAGCAGCTCTCCCCGAGGAAGGGGAGACTACAATGAGCAGTTCTTC.

The chain recombines TRBV6-5 with TRBJ2-1; D ambiguous. CDR3 length equals 10 residues. V shed 8 bases and J shed 5 bases, with 4 bases lying between them. The germline V gene has CDR1 MNHEY and CDR2 SVGAGI. CDR3 in DNA: TGTGCCAGCGGGGACAATGAGCAGTTCTTC. Translated, it gives CASGDNEQFF.

The chain employs TRBV7-9 and TRBJ2-3; D remains unclear. Germline loops: CDR1 SEHNR, CDR2 FQNEAQ (reference sequence). Trimming stripped 6 bases from V and 2 bases from J, with 9 bases between. This CDR3 is 13 amino acids long. The CDR3 nucleotides are TGTGCCAGCAGTTCGCCTCCCACAGATACGCAGTATTTT. Its protein product is CASSSPPTDTQYF.

The chain combines TRBV14 with TRBJ1-1; no definite D call. The V gene's germline CDR1 is SGHDN and CDR2 FVKESK. Trimming shortened V by 4 bases and J by 4 bases, and 13 bases separated the two germline ends. This CDR3 is 14 amino acids long. CDR3: CASSLTSGSTEAFF. CDR3 coding DNA: TGTGCCAGCAGCCTCACATCCGGGAGCACTGAAGCTTTCTTT. Drawing the rest from reference TRBV14 and TRBJ1-1, the complete variable domain is EAGVTQFPSHSVIEKGQTVTLRCDPISGHDNLYWYRRVMGKEIKFLLHFVKESKQDESGMPNNRFLAERTGGTYSTLKVQPAELEDSGVYFCASSLTSGSTEAFFGQGTRLTVV.

Comments on this clone: Other DNA sequences of this sample code for an identical CDR3. The chain combines TRBV4-1 with TRBJ2-7; the match to TRBD1 covers 10 bases. V lost 0 bases and J lost 3; bases outside the gene matches: 2. Germline V gene sequence: CDR1 MGHRA, CDR2 YSYEKL. The CDR3 extends over 15 amino acids. DNA for the CDR3: TGCGCCAGCAGCCAAGAGCGGGACAGGGGCTACGAGCAGTACTTC. It specifies CASSQERDRGYEQYF.

The chain uses TRBV6-1 and TRBJ2-7; 9 nucleotides match TRBD1. In germline, CDR1 is MNHNS, CDR2 SASEGT. With 3 bases clipped from V and 7 bases from J, the junction kept 4 bases outside the gene matches. The length of the CDR3 is 13 residues. The CDR3, as DNA: TGTGCCAGCAGTGATACAGGGGGCTGGGAGCAGTACTTC. Translation: CASSDTGGWEQYF.

This clone has just one count. V and J are TRBV10-3 and TRBJ2-2, with 13 bases fitting TRBD2. CDR3 length: 19 residues. The J segment lost 0 bases and the V segment lost 3 bases, leaving 7 bases of the junction unmatched. Germline V lookup: CDR1 ENHRY, CDR2 SYGVKD. CDR3 DNA: TGTGCCATCAGTGACCCACCGGGACTAGCGGGATCGAACACCGGGGAGCTGTTTTTT. It specifies CAISDPPGLAGSNTGELFF.

On this clone: The junction shows a germline mismatch at one end, possibly a read error. The chain combines TRBV4-2 with TRBJ1-5; D is perhaps TRBD1 (5 bases). The CDR3 contains 13 residues. The germline V gene encodes CDR1 LGHNA and CDR2 YNFKEQ. As DNA, the CDR3 is TGTGCCAGCAGCCAAGGGGTCGGAGCCGAGGGGAATTTT. Translating it yields CASSQGVGAEGNF.

J is TRBJ1-2 and V is TRBV19, with D uncertain. Trimming took off 3 bases at V and 3 bases at J, with 11 bases between the two ends. CDR3 length: 14 amino acids. Per the germline V gene, CDR1 is LNHDA and CDR2 is SQIVND (reference sequence). This CDR3 reads CASSMPGSDYGYTF. The CDR3 DNA reads as TGTGCCAGTAGTATGCCCGGGAGTGACTATGGCTACACCTTC.

The chain joins TRBV21-1 to TRBJ1-2; no DNA check was done on the table's D call, TRBD1. TRBV21-1 has pseudogene status. CDR3 size: 10 residues. The CDR3 is CASPGGGYTF. The DNA of the CDR3 is TGTGCCAGCCCAGGGGGTGGCTACACCTTC.

In its sample, this clone is medium-sized (0.01 to 0.1%). The chain employs TRBV19 and TRBJ1-1; D is uncertain. The CDR3 is 13 amino acids. The V gene lost 1 base and the J gene lost 1 base, with 4 bases spanning the gap. Germline assignment: CDR1 LNHDA and CDR2 SQIVND (reference sequence). CDR3 coding DNA: TGTGCCAGTAGTATAGGCACGAACACTGAAGCTTTCTTT. It codes for CASSIGTNTEAFF. Full variable domain (rest looked up from reference TRBV19 and TRBJ1-1): DGGITQSPKYLFRKEGQNVTLSCEQNLNHDAMYWYRQDPGQGLRLIYYSQIVNDFQKGDIAEGYSVSREKKESFPLTVTSAQKNPTAFYLCASSIGTNTEAFFGQGTRLTVV.

This clone was seen only once. The V call is TRBV19, the J call TRBJ1-1; the D is unclear. The ends were cut back, 2 bases at V and 3 bases at J, with 10 bases in the middle. Germline values: CDR1 LNHDA, CDR2 SQIVND (reference sequence). This CDR3 region has 14 residues. This CDR3 is CASSIPSDYTEAFF. The DNA of the CDR3 is TGTGCCAGTAGTATACCCAGTGACTACACTGAAGCTTTCTTT.

The rearrangement links TRBV6-1 to TRBJ1-6; D is undetermined. Trimming removed 1 base from V and 10 bases from J, with 14 bases in between. This CDR3 contains 15 residues. The V gene's germline CDR1 is MNHNS and CDR2 SASEGT. The CDR3 coding sequence is TGTGCCAGCAGTGAAGAAGGGTTTAGTGGGTCACCCCTCCACTTT. Protein product: CASSEEGFSGSPLHF.

This clone has only one observation. The V call is TRBV9, the J call TRBJ1-1; D remains unclear. Trimming pared 3 bases from V and 1 base from J, leaving 7 bases between. The CDR3 length is 13 residues. From germline, CDR1 is SGDLS and CDR2 YYNGEE. The CDR3 region is CASSAGPNTEAFF. In DNA form, the CDR3 reads TGTGCCAGCAGCGCCGGACCGAACACTGAAGCTTTCTTT.

This clone is judged medium-sized. V usage is TRBV2 and J usage is TRBJ2-7, with 8 bases fitting TRBD2. Germline values: CDR1 SNHLY, CDR2 FYNNEI. CDR3 length equals 13 residues. V gave up 3 bases and J gave up 5 bases; unmatched junction bases: 3. CDR3 sequence: CASSETSADEQYF. CDR3 bases: TGTGCCAGCAGTGAGACTAGCGCGGACGAGCAGTACTTC.

The genes are TRBV27 and TRBJ2-3; D is perhaps TRBD2 (5 bases). The V end was cut by 3 bases, the J end by 4 bases, with 11 bases between. The length of the CDR3 is 14 residues. Germline V gene sequence: CDR1 MNHEY, CDR2 SMNVEV (reference sequence). CDR3 sequence reads: CASSLWGAADTQYF. The CDR3 DNA reads TGTGCCAGCAGTTTGTGGGGAGCGGCAGATACGCAGTATTTT.

The chain links TRBV7-9 to TRBJ2-1, with 14 positions matching TRBD2. This CDR3 is built from 15 residues. Losses at the gene ends were 8 bases for V and 9 bases for J; bases not matched to a gene: 9. Germline V gene lookup returns CDR1 SEHNR and CDR2 FQNEAQ (reference sequence). CDR3 nucleotide sequence: TGTGCCAGCGATCGACTAGCGGGAGGGACGGGTGAGCAGTTCTTC. It specifies CASDRLAGGTGEQFF.

The rearrangement joins TRBV30 to TRBJ1-1; D is uncertain. V was clipped by 3 bases and J by 4 bases, with 6 bases between them. Germline V gene data show CDR1 as GTSNPN and CDR2 as SVGIG (reference sequence). The CDR3 has 11 residues. CDR3 bases: TGTGCCTGGAGAAGTGCCACTGAAGCTTTCTTT. It is translated as CAWRSATEAFF.

By share, this clone counts as medium-sized (0.01 to 0.1%). The DNA of the CDR3 is TGTGCCAGCAGCTTAGATTCGGGGACAGCCTATGGCTACACCTTC. Encoded protein: CASSLDSGTAYGYTF. The V gene is TRBV7-2, the J gene TRBJ1-2, with TRBD1 identical over 7 bases. This CDR3 has 15 amino acids. The V gene end was trimmed by 1 base and the J gene end by 4 bases; junction bases not matched to a gene: 6. Germline V CDR1 and CDR2: SGHTA, FQGNSA.

The CDR3 sequence: CASSSGDRVYEQYF. The CDR3 DNA reads TGTGCCAGCAGCTCTGGGGACAGGGTTTACGAGCAGTACTTC. The chain has TRBV7-9 and TRBJ2-7, with 9 bases lining up with TRBD1. The CDR3 is 14 amino acids. V lost 4 bases and J lost 4; bases outside the gene matches: 5. CDR1 is SEHNR and CDR2 is FQNEAQ in the germline V gene (reference sequence).

This clone was seen once. The V and J genes are TRBV12-5 and TRBJ1-2, with D possibly TRBD1 on 5 matching bases. The V end was cut by 5 bases, the J end by 4 bases, with 17 bases between. This CDR3 comprises 15 residues. Germline V gene sequence: CDR1 LGHNT, CDR2 FRNRAP. The CDR3 region has the DNA TGTGCTAGTGGTCCTGGTACTTCAGGGCCCTATGGCTACACCTTC. Encoded protein: CASGPGTSGPYGYTF.

The chain couples TRBV4-1 to TRBJ2-2, with 11 bases aligning to TRBD1. Germline V CDR1 and CDR2: MGHRA, YSYEKL. Trimming took 1 base from V and 1 from J; bases not matched to a gene: 5. The CDR3 is made up of 18 amino acids. The CDR3 here is CASSQGGQGALNTGELFF. In DNA, the CDR3 is TGCGCCAGCAGCCAAGGAGGACAGGGGGCTTTGAACACCGGGGAGCTGTTTTTT.

The gene calls are TRBV11-2 and TRBJ2-3; D gene unclear. Germline V gene data show CDR1 as SGHAT and CDR2 as FQNNGV. The CDR3 has 13 residues. V was cut by 5 bases and J by 1 base, with 7 bases left in between. The CDR3 protein is CASSPYRTDTQYF. CDR3 coding DNA: TGTGCCAGCAGCCCCTACCGCACAGATACGCAGTATTTT.